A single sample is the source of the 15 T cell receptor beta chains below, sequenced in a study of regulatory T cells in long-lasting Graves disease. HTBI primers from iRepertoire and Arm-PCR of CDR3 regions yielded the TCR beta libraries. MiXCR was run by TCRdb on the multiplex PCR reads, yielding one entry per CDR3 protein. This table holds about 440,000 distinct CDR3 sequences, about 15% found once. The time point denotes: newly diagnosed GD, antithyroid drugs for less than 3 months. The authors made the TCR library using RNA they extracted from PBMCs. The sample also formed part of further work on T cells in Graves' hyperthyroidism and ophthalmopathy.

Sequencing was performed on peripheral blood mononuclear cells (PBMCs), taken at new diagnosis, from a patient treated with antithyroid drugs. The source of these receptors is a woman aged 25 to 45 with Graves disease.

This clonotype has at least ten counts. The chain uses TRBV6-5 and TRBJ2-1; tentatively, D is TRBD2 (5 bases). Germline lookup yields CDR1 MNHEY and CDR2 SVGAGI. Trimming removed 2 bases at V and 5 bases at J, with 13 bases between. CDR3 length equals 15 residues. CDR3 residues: CASSYSLASNNEQFF. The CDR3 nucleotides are TGTGCCAGCAGTTACAGCCTAGCCTCTAACAATGAGCAGTTCTTC.

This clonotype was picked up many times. CDR3 nucleotides: TGCAGTGCTAGAGTCCCCGCGACAGGGTACTACGAGCAGTACTTC. Translating gives CSARVPATGYYEQYF. The chain carries TRBV20-1 and TRBJ2-7; 7 nucleotides agree with TRBD1. With V trimmed by 1 base and J by 3 bases, 9 bases remained unmatched. The CDR3 length is 15 residues. In germline, CDR1 is DFQATT, CDR2 SNEGSKA (reference sequence).

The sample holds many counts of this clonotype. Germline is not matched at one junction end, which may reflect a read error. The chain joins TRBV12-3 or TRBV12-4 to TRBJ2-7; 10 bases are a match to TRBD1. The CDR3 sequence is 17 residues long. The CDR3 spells CASSPTPGTGDSSEQYF. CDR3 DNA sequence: TGTGCCAGCAGCCCCACTCCCGGGACAGGGGATTCCTCCGAGCAGTACTTC.

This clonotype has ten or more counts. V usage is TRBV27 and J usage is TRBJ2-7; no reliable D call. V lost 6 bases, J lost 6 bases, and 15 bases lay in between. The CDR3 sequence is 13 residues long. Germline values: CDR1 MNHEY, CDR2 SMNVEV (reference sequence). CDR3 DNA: TGTGCCAGCAGGCCCGGGCTCACTCTCGAGCAGTACTTC. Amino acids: CASRPGLTLEQYF.

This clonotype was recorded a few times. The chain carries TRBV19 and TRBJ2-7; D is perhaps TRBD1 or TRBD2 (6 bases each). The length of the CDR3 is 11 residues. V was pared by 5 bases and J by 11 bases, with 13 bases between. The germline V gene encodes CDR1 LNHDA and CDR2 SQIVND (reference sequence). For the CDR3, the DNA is TGTGCCAGTAGTTATAAGGGGGGAAAGTACTTC. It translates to CASSYKGGKYF. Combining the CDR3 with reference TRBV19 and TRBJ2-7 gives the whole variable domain DGGITQSPKYLFRKEGQNVTLSCEQNLNHDAMYWYRQDPGQGLRLIYYSQIVNDFQKGDIAEGYSVSREKKESFPLTVTSAQKNPTAFYLCASSYKGGKYFGPGTRLTVT.

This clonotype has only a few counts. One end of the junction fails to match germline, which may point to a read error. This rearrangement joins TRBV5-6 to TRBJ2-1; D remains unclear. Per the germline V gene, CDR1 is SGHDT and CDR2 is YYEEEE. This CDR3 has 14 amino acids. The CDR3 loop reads CASSLGRFDNEQSF. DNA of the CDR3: TGTGCCAGCAGCCTGGGCCGGTTCGACAATGAGCAGTCCTTC.

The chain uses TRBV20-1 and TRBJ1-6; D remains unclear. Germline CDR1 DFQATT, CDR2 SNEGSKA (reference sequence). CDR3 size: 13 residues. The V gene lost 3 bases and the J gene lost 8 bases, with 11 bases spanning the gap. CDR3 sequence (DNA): TGCAGTGCTAGCCTCACGTCTGATTCACCCCTCCACTTT. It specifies CSASLTSDSPLHF.

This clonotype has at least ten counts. As DNA, the CDR3 is TGTGCCAGCAGTTTAGTTGGACAGGCTAACTATGGCTACACCTTC. Protein product: CASSLVGQANYGYTF. V and J are TRBV27 and TRBJ1-2, with 7 bases that match TRBD1. CDR1 and CDR2 from the germline V gene are MNHEY and SMNVEV (reference sequence). V gave up 2 bases and J gave up 0 bases; unmatched junction bases: 3. The CDR3 covers 15 residues.

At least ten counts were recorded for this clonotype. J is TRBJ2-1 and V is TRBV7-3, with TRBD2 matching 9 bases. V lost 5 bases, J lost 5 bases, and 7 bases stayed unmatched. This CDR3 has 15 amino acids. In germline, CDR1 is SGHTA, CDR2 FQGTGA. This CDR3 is CASSPGLAPNNEQFF. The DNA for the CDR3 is TGTGCCAGCAGCCCCGGACTAGCGCCCAACAATGAGCAGTTCTTC.

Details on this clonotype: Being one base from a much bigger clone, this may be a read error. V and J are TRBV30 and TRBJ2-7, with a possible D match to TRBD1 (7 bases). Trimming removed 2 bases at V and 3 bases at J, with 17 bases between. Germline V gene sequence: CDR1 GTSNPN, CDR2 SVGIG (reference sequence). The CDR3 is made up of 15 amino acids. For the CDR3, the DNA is TGTGCCTGGAGTCCAACGGAGGGACAGAACTACGAGCAGTACTTC. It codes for CAWSPTEGQNYEQYF.

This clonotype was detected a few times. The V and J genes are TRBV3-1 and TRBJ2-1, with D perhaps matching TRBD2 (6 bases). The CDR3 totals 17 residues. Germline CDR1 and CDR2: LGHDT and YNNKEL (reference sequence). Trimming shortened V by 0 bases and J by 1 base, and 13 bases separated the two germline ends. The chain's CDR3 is CASSQDPSGFSYNEQFF. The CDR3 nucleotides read TGTGCCAGCAGCCAAGATCCCAGCGGGTTTTCCTACAATGAGCAGTTCTTC.

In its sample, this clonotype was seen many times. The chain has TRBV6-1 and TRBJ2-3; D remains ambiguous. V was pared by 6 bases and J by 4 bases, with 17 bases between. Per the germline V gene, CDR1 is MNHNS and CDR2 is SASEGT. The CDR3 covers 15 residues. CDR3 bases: TGTGCCAGCAGGAGAGCACCACGAGGCCCAGATACGCAGTATTTT. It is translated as CASRRAPRGPDTQYF.

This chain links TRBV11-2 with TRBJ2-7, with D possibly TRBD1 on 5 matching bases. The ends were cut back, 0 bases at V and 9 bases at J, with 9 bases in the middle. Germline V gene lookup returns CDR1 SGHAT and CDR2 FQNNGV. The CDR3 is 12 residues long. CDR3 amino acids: CASSLEGLGQYF. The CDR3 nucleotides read TGTGCCAGCAGCTTAGAGGGGCTAGGGCAGTACTTC.

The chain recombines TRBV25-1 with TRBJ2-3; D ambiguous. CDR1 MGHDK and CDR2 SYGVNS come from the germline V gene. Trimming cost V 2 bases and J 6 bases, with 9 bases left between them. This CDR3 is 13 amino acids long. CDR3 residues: CASSEPAADTQYF. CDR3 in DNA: TGTGCCAGCAGTGAACCCGCGGCGGATACGCAGTATTTT.

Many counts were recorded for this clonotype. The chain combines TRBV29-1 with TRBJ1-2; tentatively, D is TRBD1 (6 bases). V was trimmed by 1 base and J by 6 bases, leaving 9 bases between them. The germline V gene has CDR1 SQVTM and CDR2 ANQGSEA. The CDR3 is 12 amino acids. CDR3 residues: CSVEGTVNGYTF. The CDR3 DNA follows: TGCAGCGTTGAAGGGACAGTCAATGGCTACACCTTC.